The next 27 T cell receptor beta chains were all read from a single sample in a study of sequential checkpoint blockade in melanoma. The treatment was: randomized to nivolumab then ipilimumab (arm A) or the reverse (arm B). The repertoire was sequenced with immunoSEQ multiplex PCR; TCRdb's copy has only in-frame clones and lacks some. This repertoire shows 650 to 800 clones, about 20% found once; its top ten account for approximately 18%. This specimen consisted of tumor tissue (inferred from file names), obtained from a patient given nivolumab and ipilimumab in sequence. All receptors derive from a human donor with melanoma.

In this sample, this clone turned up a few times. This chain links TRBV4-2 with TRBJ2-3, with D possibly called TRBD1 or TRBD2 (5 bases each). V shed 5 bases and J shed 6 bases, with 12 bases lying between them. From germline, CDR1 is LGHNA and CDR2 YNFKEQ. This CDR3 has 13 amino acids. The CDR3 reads CASSLGTRDTQYF. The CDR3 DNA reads TGTGCCAGCAGCTTAGGGACCCGGGATACGCAGTATTTT.

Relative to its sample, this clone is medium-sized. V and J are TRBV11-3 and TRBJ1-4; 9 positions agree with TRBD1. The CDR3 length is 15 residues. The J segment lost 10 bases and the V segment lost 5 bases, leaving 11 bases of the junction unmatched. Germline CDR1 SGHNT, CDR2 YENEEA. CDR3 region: CASSPRDRVFGKLFF. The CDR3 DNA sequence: TGTGCCAGCAGCCCACGGGACAGGGTCTTCGGAAAACTGTTTTTT.

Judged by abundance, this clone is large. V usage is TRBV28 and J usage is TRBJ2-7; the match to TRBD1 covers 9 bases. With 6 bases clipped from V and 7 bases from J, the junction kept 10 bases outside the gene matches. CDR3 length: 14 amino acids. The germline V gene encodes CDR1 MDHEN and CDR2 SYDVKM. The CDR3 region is CASRLHRGLGEQYF. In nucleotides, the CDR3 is TGTGCCAGCAGACTTCACAGGGGGCTGGGGGAGCAGTACTTC.

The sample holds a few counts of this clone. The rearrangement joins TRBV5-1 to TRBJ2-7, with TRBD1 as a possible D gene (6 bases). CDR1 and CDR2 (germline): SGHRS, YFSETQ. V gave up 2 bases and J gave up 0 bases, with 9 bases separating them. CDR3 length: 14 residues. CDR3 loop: CASSFTQGSYEQYF. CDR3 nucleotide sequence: TGCGCCAGCAGCTTTACACAGGGCTCCTACGAGCAGTACTTC.

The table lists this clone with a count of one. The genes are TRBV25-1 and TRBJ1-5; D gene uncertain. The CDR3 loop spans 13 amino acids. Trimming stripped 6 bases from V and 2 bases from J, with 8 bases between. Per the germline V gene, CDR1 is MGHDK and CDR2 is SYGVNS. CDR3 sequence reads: CASRGSRNQPQHF. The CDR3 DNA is TGTGCCAGCAGGGGCAGTCGCAATCAGCCCCAGCATTTT.

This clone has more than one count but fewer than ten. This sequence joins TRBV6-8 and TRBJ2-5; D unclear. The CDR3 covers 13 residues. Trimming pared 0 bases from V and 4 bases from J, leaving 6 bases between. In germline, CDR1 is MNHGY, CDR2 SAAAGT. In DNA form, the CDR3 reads TGTGCCAGCAGTTACTCCACTCGAGAGACCCAGTACTTC. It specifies CASSYSTRETQYF.

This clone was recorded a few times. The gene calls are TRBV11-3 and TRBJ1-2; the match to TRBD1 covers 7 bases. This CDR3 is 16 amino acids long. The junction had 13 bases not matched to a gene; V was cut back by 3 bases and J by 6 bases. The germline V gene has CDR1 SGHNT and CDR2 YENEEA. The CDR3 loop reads CASSFRWDSRVDGYTF. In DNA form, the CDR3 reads TGTGCCAGCAGCTTCCGATGGGACAGTCGAGTTGATGGCTACACCTTC.

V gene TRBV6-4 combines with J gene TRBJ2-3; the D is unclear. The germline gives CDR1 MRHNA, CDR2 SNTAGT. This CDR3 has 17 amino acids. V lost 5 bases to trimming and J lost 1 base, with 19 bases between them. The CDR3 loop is CASSQLPGGRGTDTQYF. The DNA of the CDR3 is TGTGCCAGCAGTCAGCTTCCTGGCGGAAGGGGCACAGATACGCAGTATTTT.

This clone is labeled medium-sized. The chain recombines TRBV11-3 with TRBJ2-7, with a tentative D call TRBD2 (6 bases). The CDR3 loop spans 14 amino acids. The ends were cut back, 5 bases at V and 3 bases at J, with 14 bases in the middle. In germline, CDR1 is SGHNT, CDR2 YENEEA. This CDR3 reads CASSREIRYYEQYF. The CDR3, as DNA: TGTGCCAGCAGCCGGGAGATCCGTTACTACGAGCAGTACTTC.

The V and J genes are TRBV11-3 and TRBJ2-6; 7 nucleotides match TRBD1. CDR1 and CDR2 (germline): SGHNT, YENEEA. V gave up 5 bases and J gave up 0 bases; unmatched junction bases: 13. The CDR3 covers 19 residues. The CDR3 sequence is CASSPYRGRLPSGANVLTF. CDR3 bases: TGTGCCAGCAGCCCGTACAGGGGCCGCCTCCCCTCTGGGGCCAACGTCCTGACTTTC.

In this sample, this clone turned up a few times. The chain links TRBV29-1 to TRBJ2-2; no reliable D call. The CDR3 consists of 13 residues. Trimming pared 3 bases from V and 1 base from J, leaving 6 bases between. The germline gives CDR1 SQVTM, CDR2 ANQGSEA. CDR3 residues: CSVDGGNTGELFF. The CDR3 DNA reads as TGCAGCGTTGATGGTGGGAACACCGGGGAGCTGTTTTTT.

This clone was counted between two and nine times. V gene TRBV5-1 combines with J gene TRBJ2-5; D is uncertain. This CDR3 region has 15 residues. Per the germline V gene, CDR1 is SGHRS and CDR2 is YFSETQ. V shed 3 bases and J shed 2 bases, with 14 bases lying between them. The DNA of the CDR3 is TGCGCCAGCAGCTGGGGAATGGGTATACAAGAGACCCAGTACTTC. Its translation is CASSWGMGIQETQYF.

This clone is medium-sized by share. CDR3 nucleotides: TGTGCCAGCAGCTTAGGGGGTTTAGGCCGCGAGCAGTACTTC. This gives the protein CASSLGGLGREQYF. The chain recombines TRBV11-3 with TRBJ2-7; D not resolved. Trimming left V 1 base short and J 6 bases short, with 13 bases between. The V gene's germline CDR1 is SGHNT and CDR2 YENEEA. The CDR3 has 14 amino acids.

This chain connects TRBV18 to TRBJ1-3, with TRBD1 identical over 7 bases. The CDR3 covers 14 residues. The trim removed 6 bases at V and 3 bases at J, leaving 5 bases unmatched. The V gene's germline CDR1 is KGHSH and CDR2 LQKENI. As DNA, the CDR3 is TGTGCCAGCTCCGGGACAGCGATTGGAAACACCATATATTTT. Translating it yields CASSGTAIGNTIYF.

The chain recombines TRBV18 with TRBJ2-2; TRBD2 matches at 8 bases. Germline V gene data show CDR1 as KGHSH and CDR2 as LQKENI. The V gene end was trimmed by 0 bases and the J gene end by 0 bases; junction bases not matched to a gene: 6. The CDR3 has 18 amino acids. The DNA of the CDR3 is TGTGCCAGCTCACCACCGGCTAGCGGGTACTCGAACACCGGGGAGCTGTTTTTT. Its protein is CASSPPASGYSNTGELFF.

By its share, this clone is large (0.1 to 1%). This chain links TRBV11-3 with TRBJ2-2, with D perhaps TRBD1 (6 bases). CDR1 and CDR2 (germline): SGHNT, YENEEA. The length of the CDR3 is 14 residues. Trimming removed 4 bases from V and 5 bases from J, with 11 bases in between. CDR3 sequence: CASSSTQGTGELFF. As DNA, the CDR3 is TGTGCCAGCAGCTCGACGCAGGGGACCGGGGAGCTGTTTTTT.

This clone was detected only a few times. In nucleotides, the CDR3 is TGTGCCAGCTCACCTCTTATGGGACAGCAAGAGACCCAGTACTTC. This sequence encodes CASSPLMGQQETQYF. This chain joins TRBV18 and TRBJ2-5; 7 bases are a match to TRBD1. The CDR3 runs to 15 residues. The V gene end was trimmed by 3 bases and the J gene end by 2 bases; junction bases not matched to a gene: 6. Germline loops: CDR1 KGHSH, CDR2 LQKENI.

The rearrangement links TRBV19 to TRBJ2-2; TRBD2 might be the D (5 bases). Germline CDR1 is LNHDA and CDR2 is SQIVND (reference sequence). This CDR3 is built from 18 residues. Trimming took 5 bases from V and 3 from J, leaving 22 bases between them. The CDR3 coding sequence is TGTGCCAGTAGTCCCGGAGGAAATGGGGTACAGTACACCGGGGAGCTGTTTTTT. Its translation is CASSPGGNGVQYTGELFF.

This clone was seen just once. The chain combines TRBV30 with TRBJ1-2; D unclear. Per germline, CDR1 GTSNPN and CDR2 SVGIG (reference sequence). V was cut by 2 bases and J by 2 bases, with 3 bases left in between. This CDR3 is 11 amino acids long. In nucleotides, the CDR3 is TGTGCCTGGAGTCAAAACTATGGCTACACCTTC. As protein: CAWSQNYGYTF.

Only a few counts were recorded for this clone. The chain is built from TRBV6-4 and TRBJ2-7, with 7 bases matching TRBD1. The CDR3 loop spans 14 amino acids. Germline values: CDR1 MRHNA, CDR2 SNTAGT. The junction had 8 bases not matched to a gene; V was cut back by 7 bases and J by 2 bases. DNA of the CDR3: TGTGCCAGCACTCCAGGCGGACAGGCCTACGAGCAGTACTTC. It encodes CASTPGGQAYEQYF.

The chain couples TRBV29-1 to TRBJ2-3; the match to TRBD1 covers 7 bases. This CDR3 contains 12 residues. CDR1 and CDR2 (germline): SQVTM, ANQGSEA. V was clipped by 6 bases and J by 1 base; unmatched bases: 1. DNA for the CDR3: TGCAGCGTCGACAGGGGCACAGATACGCAGTATTTT. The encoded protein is CSVDRGTDTQYF.

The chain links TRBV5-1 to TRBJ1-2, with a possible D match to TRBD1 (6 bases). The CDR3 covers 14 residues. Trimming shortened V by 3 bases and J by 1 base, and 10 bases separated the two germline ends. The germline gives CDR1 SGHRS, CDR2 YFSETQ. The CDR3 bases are TGCGCCAGCAGCTACAGGGATCGTAACTATGGCTACACCTTC. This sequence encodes CASSYRDRNYGYTF.

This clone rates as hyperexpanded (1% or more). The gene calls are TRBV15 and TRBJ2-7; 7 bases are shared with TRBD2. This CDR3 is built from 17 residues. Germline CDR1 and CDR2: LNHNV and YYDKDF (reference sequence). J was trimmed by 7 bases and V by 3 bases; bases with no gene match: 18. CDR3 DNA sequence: TGTGCCACCAGCAGCCCCGAAGGTTGGGCGGGAGCAAATGAGCAGTACTTC. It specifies CATSSPEGWAGANEQYF.

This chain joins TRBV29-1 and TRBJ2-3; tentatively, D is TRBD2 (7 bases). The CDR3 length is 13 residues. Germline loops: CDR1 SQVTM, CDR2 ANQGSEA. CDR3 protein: CSFEGGSTDTQYF. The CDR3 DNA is TGCAGTTTCGAGGGGGGGAGCACAGATACGCAGTATTTT.

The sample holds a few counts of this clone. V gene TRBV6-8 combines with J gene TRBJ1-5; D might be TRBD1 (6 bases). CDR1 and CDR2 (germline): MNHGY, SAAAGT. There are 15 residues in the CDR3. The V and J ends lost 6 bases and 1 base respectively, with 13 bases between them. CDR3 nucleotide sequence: TGTGCCAGCAGGGCTACAGGGAGGAGCAATCAGCCCCAGCATTTT. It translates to CASRATGRSNQPQHF.

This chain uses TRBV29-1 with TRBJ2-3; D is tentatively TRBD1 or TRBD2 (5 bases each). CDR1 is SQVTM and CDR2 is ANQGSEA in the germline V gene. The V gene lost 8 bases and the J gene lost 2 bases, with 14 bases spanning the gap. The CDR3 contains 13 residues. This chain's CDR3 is CSSSRDPTDTQYF. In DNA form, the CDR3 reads TGCAGCTCCAGCAGGGACCCCACAGATACGCAGTATTTT.

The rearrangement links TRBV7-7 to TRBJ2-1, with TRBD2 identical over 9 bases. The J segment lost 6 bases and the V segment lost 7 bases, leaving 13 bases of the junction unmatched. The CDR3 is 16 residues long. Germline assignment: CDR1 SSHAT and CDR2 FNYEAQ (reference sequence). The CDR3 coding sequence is TGTGCCAGCAACCCAGGCGAGGGGGGACTAGCCAATGAGCAGTTCTTC. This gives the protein CASNPGEGGLANEQFF.